What follows are 14 T cell receptor beta chains derived from one specimen sequenced in a study of cytomegalovirus exposure and HLA in healthy donors. The PCR employed 60 Vbeta primers together with 13 Jbeta primers. Clones were read by immunoSEQ multiplex PCR, and TCRdb kept only the in-frame ones, dropping some. The sample has some 150,000 clones; around two thirds are singletons. The sample taken for sequencing was PBMCs. The source of these receptors is a man in his forties or fifties in good health and CMV-seronegative.

J is TRBJ1-3 and V is TRBV7-2; D remains unclear. This CDR3 has 16 residues. In germline, CDR1 is SGHTA, CDR2 FQGNSA. The V gene lost 5 bases and the J gene lost 0 bases, with 14 bases spanning the gap. The chain's CDR3 is CASSLSRARSGNTIYF. As DNA, the CDR3 is TGTGCCAGCAGCCTCTCGAGGGCTCGCTCTGGAAACACCATATATTTT.

The chain links TRBV6-1 to TRBJ2-5; 7 bases align to TRBD2. The length of the CDR3 is 13 residues. The germline V gene has CDR1 MNHNS and CDR2 SASEGT. Trimming at V came to 10 bases and at J to 4 bases, leaving 9 bases not matched to a gene. The chain's CDR3 is CATRGGALETQYF. The CDR3 DNA is TGTGCCACCCGCGGGGGAGCATTAGAGACCCAGTACTTC.

The gene calls are TRBV7-9 and TRBJ2-4, with TRBD2 matching 8 bases. This CDR3 has 17 amino acids. CDR1 and CDR2 from the germline V gene are SEHNR and FQNEAQ (reference sequence). Trimming at V came to 5 bases and at J to 0 bases, leaving 9 bases not matched to a gene. The CDR3 loop reads CASSDGGSGRAKNIQYF. The CDR3, as DNA: TGTGCCAGCAGCGACGGGGGGAGCGGGAGAGCCAAAAACATTCAGTACTTC.

The chain employs TRBV27 and TRBJ1-4; 8 bases agree with TRBD1. Unmatched junction bases numbered 2, after V lost 2 bases and J lost 3 bases. CDR3 size: 15 residues. Germline CDR1 reads MNHEY; CDR2 reads SMNVEV (reference sequence). The CDR3 nucleotides read TGTGCCAGCAGTTTACAGGGACAGGCTAATGAAAAACTGTTTTTT. Translated, it gives CASSLQGQANEKLFF. The variable domain in full, with the rest retrieved from reference TRBV27 and TRBJ1-4, is EAQVTQNPRYLITVTGKKLTVTCSQNMNHEYMSWYRQDPGLGLRQIYYSMNVEVTDKGDVPEGYKVSRKEKRNFPLILESPSPNQTSLYFCASSLQGQANEKLFFGSGTQLSVL.

The rearrangement links TRBV5-6 to TRBJ2-7; 9 bases align to TRBD1. There are 14 residues in the CDR3. Germline V lookup: CDR1 SGHDT, CDR2 YYEEEE. The V segment lost 2 bases and the J segment 4 bases; nucleotides outside the gene matches: 4. The CDR3 loop is CASSFGQGLYEQYF. The CDR3 DNA is TGTGCCAGCAGCTTCGGACAGGGGTTGTACGAGCAGTACTTC. Together with reference TRBV5-6 and TRBJ2-7, the CDR3 gives the full variable domain: DAGVTQSPTHLIKTRGQQVTLRCSPKSGHDTVSWYQQALGQGPQFIFQYYEEEERQRGNFPDRFSGHQFPNYSSELNVNALLLGDSALYLCASSFGQGLYEQYFGPGTRLTVT.

The chain links TRBV6-6 to TRBJ1-3; a weak D match, TRBD1 (5 bases). Germline CDR1 reads MNHNY; CDR2 reads SVGAGI (reference sequence). The germline V and J ends were trimmed by 2 bases and 2 bases, with 10 bases remaining between them. The CDR3 has 15 amino acids. The CDR3 reads CASSYPQTAGNTIYF. CDR3 sequence (DNA): TGTGCCAGCAGTTACCCCCAGACAGCTGGAAACACCATATATTTT.

This clone was detected a few times. This chain connects TRBV7-8 to TRBJ1-5; 7 bases align to TRBD1. The CDR3 spans 14 residues. Germline V gives CDR1 SGHVS, CDR2 FQNEAQ. V lost 4 bases to trimming and J lost 5 bases; unmatched junction nucleotides: 5. In nucleotides, the CDR3 is TGTGCCAGCAGCTACAGGGGCCTGTATCAGCCCCAGCATTTT. Translated: CASSYRGLYQPQHF.

The gene calls are TRBV2 and TRBJ2-3; 9 bases line up with TRBD2. Germline assignment: CDR1 SNHLY and CDR2 FYNNEI. With V trimmed by 7 bases and J by 2 bases, 4 bases remained unmatched. CDR3 length: 14 amino acids. This CDR3 reads CASIAGGNTDTQYF. For the CDR3, the DNA is TGTGCCAGCATTGCGGGGGGGAACACAGATACGCAGTATTTT.

The J gene is TRBJ2-7, the V gene TRBV27; possible D gene TRBD1, 6 bases. This CDR3 region has 16 residues. Trimming took 5 bases from V and 3 from J, leaving 20 bases between them. CDR1 and CDR2 from the germline V gene are MNHEY and SMNVEV (reference sequence). The CDR3 reads CASSPRTEAVSYEQYF. DNA for the CDR3: TGTGCCAGCAGTCCTAGGACAGAAGCAGTAAGCTACGAGCAGTACTTC.

This clone was seen just once. The rearrangement uses TRBV19 and TRBJ2-1; 7 bases agree with TRBD1. With V trimmed by 6 bases and J by 2 bases, 4 bases remained unmatched. Germline V gene lookup returns CDR1 LNHDA and CDR2 SQIVND (reference sequence). The CDR3 covers 14 residues. CDR3 DNA: TGTGCCAGTAGATTGACAGGGACCTACAATGAGCAGTTCTTC. Its translation: CASRLTGTYNEQFF.

The V call is TRBV19, the J call TRBJ2-7, with TRBD2 matching over 10 bases. The CDR3 has 16 residues. Germline V gene lookup returns CDR1 LNHDA and CDR2 SQIVND (reference sequence). Germline trimming cut 3 bases from V and 2 bases from J; bases unmatched to any gene: 7. CDR3 loop: CASSISSGSRAYEQYF. In nucleotides, the CDR3 is TGTGCCAGTAGTATTTCTAGCGGGAGTAGAGCCTACGAGCAGTACTTC.

The chain has TRBV5-1 and TRBJ1-2; D is uncertain. Looked up from germline, CDR1 is SGHRS and CDR2 is YFSETQ. CDR3 length: 15 amino acids. The V end lost 0 bases, the J end lost 4 bases, and 13 bases lay between the germline ends. CDR3 residues: CASSLGGGNVYGYTF. The DNA of the CDR3 is TGCGCCAGCAGCTTGGGGGGAGGGAACGTCTATGGCTACACCTTC.

The chain is built from TRBV5-1 and TRBJ2-1; 11 bases are shared with TRBD2. Germline V gene data show CDR1 as SGHRS and CDR2 as YFSETQ. The CDR3 has 17 amino acids. The V segment lost 0 bases and the J segment 2 bases; nucleotides outside the gene matches: 4. CDR3 nucleotide sequence: TGCGCCAGCAGCTTGGTGTCGGGACTAGCGGCCTACAATGAGCAGTTCTTC. It is translated as CASSLVSGLAAYNEQFF.

This clone was detected only a few times. The V gene is TRBV18, the J gene TRBJ2-5; D not certain. Trimming took off 0 bases at V and 0 bases at J, with 2 bases between the two ends. Germline CDR1 KGHSH, CDR2 LQKENI. The CDR3 has 13 amino acids. Here the CDR3 DNA reads TGTGCCAGCTCACCACCTAACCAAGAGACCCAGTACTTC. It encodes CASSPPNQETQYF.